Below are 19 T cell receptor beta chains sequenced from a single sample in a study of cytomegalovirus exposure and HLA in healthy donors. PCR primers comprised 60 Vbeta and 13 Jbeta primers. Sequenced by immunoSEQ multiplex PCR; TCRdb stores in-frame clones only, minus some. Of approximately 150,000 clones in the sample, about 70% were seen once. The sample comprised PBMCs. All receptors derive from a male donor in good health and CMV-seronegative.

The genes are TRBV7-9 and TRBJ1-4, with 7 bases matching TRBD1. The CDR3 sequence is 14 residues long. The germline CDR1 and CDR2 sequences are SEHNR and FQNEAQ (reference sequence). The V gene end was trimmed by 4 bases and the J gene end by 6 bases; junction bases not matched to a gene: 5. Here the CDR3 reads CASSSGQVHEKLFF. CDR3 nucleotide sequence: TGTGCCAGCAGCTCCGGACAGGTTCATGAAAAACTGTTTTTT.

CDR3 DNA: TGTGCCTGGAGTGACCAGGGAAATTCACCCCTCCACTTT. Its translation is CAWSDQGNSPLHF. The chain joins TRBV30 to TRBJ1-6, with D perhaps matching TRBD1 (5 bases). The V gene lost 1 base and the J gene lost 7 bases, with 8 bases spanning the gap. Germline V gene lookup returns CDR1 GTSNPN and CDR2 SVGIG (reference sequence). CDR3 size: 13 residues. Looking up the rest from reference TRBV30 and TRBJ1-6 gives the full variable domain: SQTIHQWPATLVQPVGSPLSLECTVEGTSNPNLYWYRQAAGRGLQLLFYSVGIGQISSEVPQNLSASRPQDRQFILSSKKLLLSDSGFYLCAWSDQGNSPLHFGNGTRLTVT.

The rearrangement links TRBV11-2 to TRBJ2-3; D not certain. The germline gives CDR1 SGHAT, CDR2 FQNNGV. This CDR3 region has 14 residues. V was clipped by 1 base and J by 6 bases, with 11 bases between them. For the CDR3, the DNA is TGTGCCAGCAGCTTAGCCCCAGGAAGGGATACGCAGTATTTT. Its translation is CASSLAPGRDTQYF.

This chain links TRBV4-1 with TRBJ1-5; TRBD1 is a possible D gene (6 bases). CDR3 length equals 17 residues. The germline V gene has CDR1 MGHRA and CDR2 YSYEKL. V lost 2 bases, J lost 0 bases, and 14 bases lay in between. CDR3 loop: CASSQLLTGISNQPQHF. In DNA, the CDR3 is TGCGCCAGCAGCCAACTACTGACAGGTATTAGCAATCAGCCCCAGCATTTT.

The chain uses TRBV5-1 and TRBJ1-6; possibly TRBD1 for D (5 bases). Germline V lookup: CDR1 SGHRS, CDR2 YFSETQ. The CDR3 sequence is 17 residues long. The V gene lost 4 bases and the J gene lost 0 bases, with 14 bases spanning the gap. CDR3 sequence reads: CASSRRGGDSYNSPLHF. For the CDR3, the DNA is TGCGCCAGCAGCCGCCGGGGGGGTGACTCCTATAATTCACCCCTCCACTTT. Full variable domain (remainder filled in from reference TRBV5-1 and TRBJ1-6): KAGVTQTPRYLIKTRGQQVTLSCSPISGHRSVSWYQQTPGQGLQFLFEYFSETQRNKGNFPGRFSGRQFSNSRSEMNVSTLELGDSALYLCASSRRGGDSYNSPLHFGNGTRLTVT.

The chain combines TRBV30 with TRBJ1-2, with D unclear. This CDR3 has 15 amino acids. Between the trimmed V and J ends, which lost 0 bases and 2 bases, there was a span of 13 bases. Germline V gene data show CDR1 as GTSNPN and CDR2 as SVGIG (reference sequence). The CDR3 loop is CAWSVSGKWNYGYTF. CDR3 sequence (DNA): TGTGCCTGGAGTGTAAGCGGAAAATGGAACTATGGCTACACCTTC. Together with reference TRBV30 and TRBJ1-2, the CDR3 gives the full variable domain: SQTIHQWPATLVQPVGSPLSLECTVEGTSNPNLYWYRQAAGRGLQLLFYSVGIGQISSEVPQNLSASRPQDRQFILSSKKLLLSDSGFYLCAWSVSGKWNYGYTFGSGTRLTVV.

The chain has TRBV7-9 and TRBJ2-2, with a weak D call TRBD1 (6 bases). CDR3 length: 19 amino acids. The germline V gene encodes CDR1 SEHNR and CDR2 FQNEAQ (reference sequence). Trimming took off 4 bases at V and 6 bases at J, with 27 bases between the two ends. The CDR3 bases are TGTGCCAGCAGCTCACGGCCCCAAAACAGGGCCAGGGGAGCCGGGGAGCTGTTTTTT. It translates to CASSSRPQNRARGAGELFF.

This chain joins TRBV28 and TRBJ2-5; D is possibly TRBD1 (6 bases). The CDR3 is made up of 15 amino acids. Germline V gene data show CDR1 as MDHEN and CDR2 as SYDVKM. Between the trimmed V and J ends, which lost 5 bases and 5 bases, there was a span of 18 bases. The DNA for the CDR3 is TGTGCCAGCAGTATAGATACAGGGATTGGGGAGACCCAGTACTTC. Residues: CASSIDTGIGETQYF.

This chain connects TRBV30 to TRBJ2-3; 11 nucleotides line up with TRBD2. The CDR3 contains 14 residues. In germline, CDR1 is GTSNPN, CDR2 SVGIG (reference sequence). Germline trimming cut 2 bases from V and 6 bases from J; bases unmatched to any gene: 4. This CDR3 is CAWSPGLAADTQYF. In DNA form, the CDR3 reads TGTGCCTGGAGTCCGGGACTAGCGGCCGATACGCAGTATTTT.

This chain uses TRBV6-6 with TRBJ2-3, with 11 bases fitting TRBD2. The CDR3 runs to 16 residues. Germline V CDR1 and CDR2: MNHNY, SVGAGI (reference sequence). The V segment lost 6 bases and the J segment 5 bases; nucleotides outside the gene matches: 10. The CDR3 protein is CASSPAGTSGQDTQYF. DNA for the CDR3: TGTGCCAGCAGCCCTGCCGGGACTAGCGGACAAGATACGCAGTATTTT.

This clone appeared a single time. V gene TRBV7-2 combines with J gene TRBJ2-2; 8 bases are shared with TRBD1. This CDR3 is built from 15 residues. V dropped 2 bases and J dropped 3; count of bases not matched to a gene: 2. CDR1 and CDR2 from the germline V gene are SGHTA and FQGNSA. CDR3 loop: CASSLQGADTGELFF. CDR3 bases: TGTGCCAGCAGCTTACAGGGGGCCGACACCGGGGAGCTGTTTTTT.

The chain links TRBV19 to TRBJ2-2; D perhaps matches TRBD2 (6 bases). Germline lookup yields CDR1 LNHDA and CDR2 SQIVND (reference sequence). The V and J ends lost 6 bases and 6 bases respectively, with 14 bases between them. The CDR3 spans 14 residues. DNA of the CDR3: TGTGCCAGTAGCTCCGGGAGCCTCTCCGGGGAGCTGTTTTTT. Its translation: CASSSGSLSGELFF.

This sequence joins TRBV5-1 and TRBJ2-7; 10 bases align to TRBD1. V trimming: 3 bases; J trimming: 6 bases; junction bases outside the gene matches: 3. Germline V gene sequence: CDR1 SGHRS, CDR2 YFSETQ. The CDR3 consists of 13 residues. CDR3 DNA: TGCGCCAGCAGCTCTCGGACAGGGGGCGAGCAGTACTTC. It specifies CASSSRTGGEQYF.

The sample holds a few counts of this clone. The chain couples TRBV30 to TRBJ2-2; D is undetermined. Germline lookup yields CDR1 GTSNPN and CDR2 SVGIG (reference sequence). V shed 2 bases and J shed 3 bases, with 7 bases lying between them. CDR3 length: 13 amino acids. This chain's CDR3 is CAWSRTDTGELFF. DNA for the CDR3: TGTGCCTGGAGTCGAACAGACACCGGGGAGCTGTTTTTT.

The V call is TRBV5-1, the J call TRBJ2-7; D perhaps matches TRBD1 (6 bases). V lost 4 bases, J lost 0 bases, and 14 bases lay in between. Germline V lookup: CDR1 SGHRS, CDR2 YFSETQ. The CDR3 covers 15 residues. The CDR3, as DNA: TGCGCCAGCAGCCTCCGACAGGCCACCTCCTACGAGCAGTACTTC. Translation: CASSLRQATSYEQYF.

The chain joins TRBV28 to TRBJ1-2, with D possibly TRBD1 on 6 matching bases. Germline V gives CDR1 MDHEN, CDR2 SYDVKM. The V gene lost 8 bases and the J gene lost 3 bases, with 19 bases spanning the gap. CDR3 size: 15 residues. CDR3 nucleotides: TGTGCCAGCCAGAAACAGGGATTGGCACACTATGGCTACACCTTC. Translated, it gives CASQKQGLAHYGYTF.

The rearrangement uses TRBV6-1 and TRBJ2-2; perhaps TRBD2 as D (7 bases). CDR3 size: 14 residues. CDR1 MNHNS and CDR2 SASEGT come from the germline V gene. Trimming shortened V by 4 bases and J by 7 bases, and 13 bases separated the two germline ends. The CDR3 protein is CASSGGGAGGELFF. CDR3 in DNA: TGTGCCAGCAGTGGCGGGGGCGCGGGCGGGGAGCTGTTTTTT.

The chain links TRBV15 to TRBJ1-4; 7 bases line up with TRBD1. In germline, CDR1 is LNHNV, CDR2 YYDKDF (reference sequence). This CDR3 is built from 15 residues. Unmatched junction bases numbered 9, after V lost 5 bases and J lost 6 bases. The chain's CDR3 is CATSSYRGADEKLFF. In DNA, the CDR3 is TGTGCCACCAGCTCGTACAGGGGCGCGGATGAAAAACTGTTTTTT.

This chain links TRBV29-1 with TRBJ2-3, with D hard to call. The CDR3 length is 13 residues. From germline, CDR1 is SQVTM and CDR2 ANQGSEA. V lost 6 bases, J lost 0 bases, and 10 bases lay in between. CDR3 region: CSVRSSSTDTQYF. The CDR3 nucleotides read TGCAGCGTGAGGAGTTCTAGCACAGATACGCAGTATTTT.